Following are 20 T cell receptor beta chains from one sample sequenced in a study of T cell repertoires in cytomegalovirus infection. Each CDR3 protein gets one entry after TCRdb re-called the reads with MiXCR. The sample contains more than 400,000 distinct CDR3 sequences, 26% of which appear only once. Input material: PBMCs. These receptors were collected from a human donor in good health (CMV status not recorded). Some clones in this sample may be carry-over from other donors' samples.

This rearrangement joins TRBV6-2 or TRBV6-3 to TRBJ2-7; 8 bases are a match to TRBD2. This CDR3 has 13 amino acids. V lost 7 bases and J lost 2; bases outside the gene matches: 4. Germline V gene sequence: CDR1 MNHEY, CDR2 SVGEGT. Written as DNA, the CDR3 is TGTGCCAGCACTCGCGGGGGGCCCTACGAGCAGTACTTC. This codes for CASTRGGPYEQYF.

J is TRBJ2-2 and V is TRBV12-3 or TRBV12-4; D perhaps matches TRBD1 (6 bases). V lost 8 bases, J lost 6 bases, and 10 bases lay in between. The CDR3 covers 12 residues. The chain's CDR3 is CASDRPPGELFF. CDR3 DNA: TGTGCCAGCGACAGGCCCCCCGGGGAGCTGTTTTTT.

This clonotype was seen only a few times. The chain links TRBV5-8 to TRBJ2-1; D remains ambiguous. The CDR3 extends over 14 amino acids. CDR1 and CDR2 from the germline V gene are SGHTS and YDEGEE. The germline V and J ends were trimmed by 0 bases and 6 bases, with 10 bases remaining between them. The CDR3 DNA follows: TGTGCCAGCAGCTTGGAAATTGTTCTCAATGAGCAGTTCTTC. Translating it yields CASSLEIVLNEQFF.

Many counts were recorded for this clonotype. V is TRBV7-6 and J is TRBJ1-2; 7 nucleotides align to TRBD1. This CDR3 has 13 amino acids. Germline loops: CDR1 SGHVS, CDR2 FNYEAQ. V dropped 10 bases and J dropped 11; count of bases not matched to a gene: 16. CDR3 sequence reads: CATGPGEGAEYTF. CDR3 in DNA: TGTGCCACCGGGCCAGGAGAGGGGGCGGAGTACACCTTC.

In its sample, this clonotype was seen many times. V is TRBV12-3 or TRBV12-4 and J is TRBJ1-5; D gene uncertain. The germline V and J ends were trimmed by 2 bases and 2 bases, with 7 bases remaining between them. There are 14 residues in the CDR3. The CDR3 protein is CASSLSHRNQPQHF. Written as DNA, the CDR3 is TGTGCCAGCAGTTTAAGTCACCGCAATCAGCCCCAGCATTTT.

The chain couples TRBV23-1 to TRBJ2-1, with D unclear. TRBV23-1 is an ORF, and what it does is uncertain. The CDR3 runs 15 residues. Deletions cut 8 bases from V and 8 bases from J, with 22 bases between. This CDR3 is CASYIGSLSIDEQFF. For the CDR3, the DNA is TGCGCCAGCTATATAGGATCCCTATCGATCGATGAGCAGTTCTTC.

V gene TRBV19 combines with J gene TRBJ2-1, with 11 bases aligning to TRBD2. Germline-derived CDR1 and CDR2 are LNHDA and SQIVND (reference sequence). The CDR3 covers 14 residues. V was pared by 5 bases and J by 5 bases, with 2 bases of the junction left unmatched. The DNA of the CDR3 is TGTGCCAGTAGTGAGGGACTAGCGGACAATGAGCAGTTCTTC. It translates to CASSEGLADNEQFF.

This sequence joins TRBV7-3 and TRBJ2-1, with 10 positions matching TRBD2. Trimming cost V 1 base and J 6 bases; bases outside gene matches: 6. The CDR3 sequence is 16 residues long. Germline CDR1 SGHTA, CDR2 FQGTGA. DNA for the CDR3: TGTGCCAGCAGCTTAATAGGACTAGCGGCTAGCAATGAGCAGTTCTTC. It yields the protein CASSLIGLAASNEQFF.

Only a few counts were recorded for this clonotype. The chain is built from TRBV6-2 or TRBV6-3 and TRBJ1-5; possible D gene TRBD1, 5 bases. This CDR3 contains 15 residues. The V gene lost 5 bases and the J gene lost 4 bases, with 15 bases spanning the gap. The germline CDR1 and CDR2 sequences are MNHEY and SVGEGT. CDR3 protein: CASSTGTEGNQPQHF. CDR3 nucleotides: TGTGCCAGCAGTACCGGGACGGAAGGGAATCAGCCCCAGCATTTT.

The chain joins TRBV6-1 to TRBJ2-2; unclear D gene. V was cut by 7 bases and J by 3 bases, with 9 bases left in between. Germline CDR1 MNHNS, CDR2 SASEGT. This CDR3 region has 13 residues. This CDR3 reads CASTPIYTGELFF. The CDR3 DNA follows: TGTGCCAGCACCCCGATTTACACCGGGGAGCTGTTTTTT.

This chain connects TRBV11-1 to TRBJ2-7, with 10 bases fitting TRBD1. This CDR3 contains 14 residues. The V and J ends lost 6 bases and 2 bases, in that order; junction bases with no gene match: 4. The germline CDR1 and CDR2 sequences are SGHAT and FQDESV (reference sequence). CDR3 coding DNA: TGTGCCAGCAGGGATGGGACAGGGGCCTACGAGCAGTACGTC. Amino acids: CASRDGTGAYEQYV.

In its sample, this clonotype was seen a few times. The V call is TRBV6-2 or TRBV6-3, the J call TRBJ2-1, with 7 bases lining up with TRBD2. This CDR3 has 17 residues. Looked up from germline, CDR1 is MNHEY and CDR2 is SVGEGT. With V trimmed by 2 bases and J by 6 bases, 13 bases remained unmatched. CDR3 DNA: TGTGCCAGCAGTTACCCCCCTACCGGACTAGGGTCCAATGAGCAGTTCTTC. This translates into CASSYPPTGLGSNEQFF.

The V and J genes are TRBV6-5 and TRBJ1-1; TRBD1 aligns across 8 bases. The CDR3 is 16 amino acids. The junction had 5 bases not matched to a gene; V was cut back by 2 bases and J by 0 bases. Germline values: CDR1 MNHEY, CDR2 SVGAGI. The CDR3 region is CASSYAGGLMNTEAFF. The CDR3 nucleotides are TGTGCCAGCAGTTACGCAGGGGGCTTGATGAACACTGAAGCTTTCTTT.

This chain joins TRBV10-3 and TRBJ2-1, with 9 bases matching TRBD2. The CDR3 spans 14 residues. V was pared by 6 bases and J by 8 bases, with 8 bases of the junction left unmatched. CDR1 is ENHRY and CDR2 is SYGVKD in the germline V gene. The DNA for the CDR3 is TGTGCCATCAGGAGTAGCGGGAGTTCCGATGAGCAGTTCTTC. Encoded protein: CAIRSSGSSDEQFF.

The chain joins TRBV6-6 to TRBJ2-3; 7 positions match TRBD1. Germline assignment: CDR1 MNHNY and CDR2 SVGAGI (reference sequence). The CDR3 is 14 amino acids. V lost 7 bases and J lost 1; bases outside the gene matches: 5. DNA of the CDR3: TGTGCCAGCAACCTAGGACAGGGCACAGATACGCAGTATTTT. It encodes CASNLGQGTDTQYF.

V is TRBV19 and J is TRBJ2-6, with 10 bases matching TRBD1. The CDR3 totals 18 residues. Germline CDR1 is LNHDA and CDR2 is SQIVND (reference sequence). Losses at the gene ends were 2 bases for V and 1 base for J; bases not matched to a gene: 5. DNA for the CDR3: TGTGCCAGTAGTATATGGGGACAGGGGACGTCTGGGGCCAACGTCCTGACTTTC. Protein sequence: CASSIWGQGTSGANVLTF.

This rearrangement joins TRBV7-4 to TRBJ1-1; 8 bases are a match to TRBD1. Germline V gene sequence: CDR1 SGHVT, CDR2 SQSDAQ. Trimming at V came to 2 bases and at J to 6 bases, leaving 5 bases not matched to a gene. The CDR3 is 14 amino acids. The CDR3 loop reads CASSLTQGAPEAFF. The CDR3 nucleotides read TGTGCCAGCAGCTTAACGCAGGGGGCCCCTGAAGCTTTCTTT.

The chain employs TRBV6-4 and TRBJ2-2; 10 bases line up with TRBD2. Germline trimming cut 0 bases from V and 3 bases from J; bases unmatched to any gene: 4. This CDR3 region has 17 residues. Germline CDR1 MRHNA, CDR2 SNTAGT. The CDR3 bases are TGTGCCAGCAGTGACTCACCGCTAGCGGGAGACACCGGGGAGCTGTTTTTT. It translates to CASSDSPLAGDTGELFF.

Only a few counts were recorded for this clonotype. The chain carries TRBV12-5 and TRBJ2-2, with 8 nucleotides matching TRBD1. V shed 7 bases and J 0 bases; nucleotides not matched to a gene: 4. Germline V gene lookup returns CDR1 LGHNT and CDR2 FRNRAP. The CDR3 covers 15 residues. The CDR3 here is CASALGQANTGELFF. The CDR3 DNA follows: TGTGCTAGTGCCCTGGGACAGGCGAACACCGGGGAGCTGTTTTTT.

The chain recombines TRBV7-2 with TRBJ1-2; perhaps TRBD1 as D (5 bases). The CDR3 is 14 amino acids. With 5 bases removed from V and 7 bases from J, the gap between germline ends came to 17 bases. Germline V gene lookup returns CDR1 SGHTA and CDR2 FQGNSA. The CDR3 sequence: CASSQPAGRGGYTF. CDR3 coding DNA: TGTGCCAGCAGCCAGCCGGCAGGGAGAGGTGGCTACACCTTC.